What follows are 6 T cell receptor beta chains derived from one specimen sequenced in a study of blood T cells in healthy people across ages. For the second PCR, which ran for about 7 to 11 cycles, a sample-barcoded 5' primer and a J-beta primer mix were used. TCRdb re-analysed the 5' RACE reads in MiXCR, keeping a single row per CDR3 protein. The sample carries fewer than 1.5 million distinct CDR3 sequences, approximately 42% recorded once. Sequencing used blood. These receptors were collected from a woman under 30 in good health.

The chain employs TRBV29-1 and TRBJ2-1; 9 positions agree with TRBD2. CDR1 SQVTM and CDR2 ANQGSEA come from the germline V gene. This CDR3 contains 16 residues. Trimming cost V 6 bases and J 7 bases; bases outside gene matches: 16. The CDR3 is CSVPGGAGGPRNEQFF. DNA for the CDR3: TGCAGCGTCCCGGGAGGTGCGGGGGGGCCTCGAAATGAGCAGTTCTTC.

The chain joins TRBV4-1 to TRBJ1-2, with D possibly being TRBD1 (6 bases). V was trimmed by 4 bases and J by 4 bases, leaving 13 bases between them. CDR3 length: 14 residues. Germline lookup yields CDR1 MGHRA and CDR2 YSYEKL. The CDR3 nucleotides read TGCGCCAGCAGCCGACCGGACAGTCCCTATGGCTACACCTTC. Protein sequence: CASSRPDSPYGYTF.

In its sample, this clonotype was seen a few times. The gene calls are TRBV30 and TRBJ2-7; a possible D gene is TRBD1 (6 bases). The germline V gene encodes CDR1 GTSNPN and CDR2 SVGIG (reference sequence). Deletions cut 5 bases from V and 2 bases from J, with 10 bases between. CDR3 size: 12 residues. DNA for the CDR3: TGTGCCTGGGGACAGCGAGCCTACGAGCAGTACTTC. Protein sequence: CAWGQRAYEQYF.

This clonotype was detected only a few times. The chain has TRBV20-1 and TRBJ2-1; D unclear. The germline V gene has CDR1 DFQATT and CDR2 SNEGSKA (reference sequence). Between the trimmed V and J ends, which lost 4 bases and 0 bases, there was a span of 13 bases. The CDR3 runs to 15 residues. The DNA of the CDR3 is TGCAGTGCTATACGGGCTCGCAGCTCCTACAATGAGCAGTTCTTC. This translates into CSAIRARSSYNEQFF.

This rearrangement joins TRBV25-1 to TRBJ2-3, with 7 positions matching TRBD1. This CDR3 has 15 amino acids. The germline V gene encodes CDR1 MGHDK and CDR2 SYGVNS. The V segment lost 7 bases and the J segment 3 bases; nucleotides outside the gene matches: 10. Here the CDR3 DNA reads TGTGCCAGCACCCTAGGGGACAGAGTGACAGATACGCAGTATTTT. Translated, it gives CASTLGDRVTDTQYF.

The rearrangement links TRBV5-1 to TRBJ2-5; perhaps D is TRBD1 or TRBD2 (5 bases each). CDR1 SGHRS and CDR2 YFSETQ come from the germline V gene. The CDR3 covers 15 residues. V was pared by 0 bases and J by 11 bases, with 20 bases between. The CDR3: CASSLGGTVPTEQYF. The DNA for the CDR3 is TGCGCCAGCAGCTTGGGGGGGACGGTCCCTACGGAGCAGTACTTC.